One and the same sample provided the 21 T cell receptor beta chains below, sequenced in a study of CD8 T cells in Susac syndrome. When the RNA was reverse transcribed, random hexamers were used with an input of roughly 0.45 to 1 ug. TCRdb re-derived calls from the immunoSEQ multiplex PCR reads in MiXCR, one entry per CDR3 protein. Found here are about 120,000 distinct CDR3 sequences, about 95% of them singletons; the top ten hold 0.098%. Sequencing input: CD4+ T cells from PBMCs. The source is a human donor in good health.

The CDR3 reads CSVESGDEQYF. DNA for the CDR3: TGCAGCGTTGAGAGTGGAGACGAGCAGTACTTC. The chain carries TRBV29-1 and TRBJ2-7, with D uncertain. Trimming left V 3 bases short and J 5 bases short, with 8 bases between. In germline, CDR1 is SQVTM, CDR2 ANQGSEA. This CDR3 is built from 11 residues.

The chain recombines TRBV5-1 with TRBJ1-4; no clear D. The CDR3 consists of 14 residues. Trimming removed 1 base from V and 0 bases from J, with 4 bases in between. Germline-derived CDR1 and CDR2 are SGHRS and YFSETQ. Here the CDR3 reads CASSLTATNEKLFF. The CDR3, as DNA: TGCGCCAGCAGCTTGACAGCAACTAATGAAAAACTGTTTTTT.

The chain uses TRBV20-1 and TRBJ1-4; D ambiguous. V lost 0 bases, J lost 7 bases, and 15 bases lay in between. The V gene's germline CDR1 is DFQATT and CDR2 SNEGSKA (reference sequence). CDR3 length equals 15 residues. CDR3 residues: CSARDLGHGSEKLFF. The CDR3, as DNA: TGCAGTGCTAGAGATCTAGGGCATGGGAGTGAAAAACTGTTTTTT.

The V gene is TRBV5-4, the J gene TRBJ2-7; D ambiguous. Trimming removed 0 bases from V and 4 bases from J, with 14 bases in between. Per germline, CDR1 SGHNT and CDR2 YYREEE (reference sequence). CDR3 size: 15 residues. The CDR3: CASSLEGIHSYEQYF. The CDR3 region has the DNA TGTGCCAGCAGCTTGGAAGGGATACACTCATACGAGCAGTACTTC.

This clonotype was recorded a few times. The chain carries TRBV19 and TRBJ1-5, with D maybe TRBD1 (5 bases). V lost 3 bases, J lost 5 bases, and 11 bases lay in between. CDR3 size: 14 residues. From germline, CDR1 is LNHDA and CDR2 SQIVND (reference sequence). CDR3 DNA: TGTGCCAGTAGTATGCGGGACCCCTATCAGCCCCAGCATTTT. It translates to CASSMRDPYQPQHF.

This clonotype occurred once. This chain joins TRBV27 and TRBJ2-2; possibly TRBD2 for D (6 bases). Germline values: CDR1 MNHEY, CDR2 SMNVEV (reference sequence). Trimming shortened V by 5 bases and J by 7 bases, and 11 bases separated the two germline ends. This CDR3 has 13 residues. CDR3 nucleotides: TGTGCCAGCAGTGGGGGAGGTGGCGGGGAGCTGTTTTTT. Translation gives CASSGGGGGELFF.

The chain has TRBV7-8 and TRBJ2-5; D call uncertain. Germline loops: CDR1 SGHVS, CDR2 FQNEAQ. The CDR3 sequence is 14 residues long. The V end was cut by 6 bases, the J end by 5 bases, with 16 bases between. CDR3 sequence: CASSHRRLGETQYF. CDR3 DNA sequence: TGTGCCAGCAGTCACCGTCGACTTGGGGAGACCCAGTACTTC.

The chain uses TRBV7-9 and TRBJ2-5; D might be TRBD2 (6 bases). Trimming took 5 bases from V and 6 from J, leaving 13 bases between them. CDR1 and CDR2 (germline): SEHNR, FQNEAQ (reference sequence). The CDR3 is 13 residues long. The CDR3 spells CASSDRLEKTQYF. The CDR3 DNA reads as TGTGCCAGCAGCGACCGACTAGAAAAGACCCAGTACTTC.

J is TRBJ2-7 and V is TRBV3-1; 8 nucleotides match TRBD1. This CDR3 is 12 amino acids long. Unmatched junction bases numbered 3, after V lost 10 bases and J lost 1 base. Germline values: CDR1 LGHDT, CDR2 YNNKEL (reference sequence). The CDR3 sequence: CATGQASYEQYF. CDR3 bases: TGTGCCACGGGACAGGCATCCTACGAGCAGTACTTC.

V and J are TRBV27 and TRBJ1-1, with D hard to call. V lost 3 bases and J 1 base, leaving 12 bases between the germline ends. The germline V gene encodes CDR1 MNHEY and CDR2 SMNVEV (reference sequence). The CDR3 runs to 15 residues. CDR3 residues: CASSFWSQGNTEAFF. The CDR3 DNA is TGTGCCAGCAGTTTTTGGAGCCAAGGGAACACTGAAGCTTTCTTT.

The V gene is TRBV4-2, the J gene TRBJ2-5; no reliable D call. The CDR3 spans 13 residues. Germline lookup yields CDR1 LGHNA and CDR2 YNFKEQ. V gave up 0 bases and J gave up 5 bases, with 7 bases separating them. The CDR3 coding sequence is TGTGCCAGCAGCCAAGATTTTGGGGAGACCCAGTACTTC. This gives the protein CASSQDFGETQYF.

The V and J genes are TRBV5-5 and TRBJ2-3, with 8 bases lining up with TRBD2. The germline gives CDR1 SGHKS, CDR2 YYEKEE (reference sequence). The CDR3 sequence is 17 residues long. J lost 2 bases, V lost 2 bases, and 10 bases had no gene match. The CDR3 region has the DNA TGTGCCAGCAGCTTAACGGGAGGGCGTGGGAACACAGATACGCAGTATTTT. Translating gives CASSLTGGRGNTDTQYF.

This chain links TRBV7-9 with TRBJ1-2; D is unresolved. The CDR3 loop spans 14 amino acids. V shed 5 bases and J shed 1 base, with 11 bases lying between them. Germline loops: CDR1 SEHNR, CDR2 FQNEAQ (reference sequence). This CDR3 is CASSGRTINYGYTF. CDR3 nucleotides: TGTGCCAGCAGCGGACGAACCATTAACTATGGCTACACCTTC.

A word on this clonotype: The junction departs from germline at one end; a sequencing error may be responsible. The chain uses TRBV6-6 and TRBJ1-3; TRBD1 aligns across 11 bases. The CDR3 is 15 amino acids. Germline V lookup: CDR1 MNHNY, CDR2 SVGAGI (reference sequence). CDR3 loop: CASRRTGGSENTIYF. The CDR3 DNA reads TGTGCCAGCAGAAGGACAGGGGGCTCTGAAAACACCATATATTTT.

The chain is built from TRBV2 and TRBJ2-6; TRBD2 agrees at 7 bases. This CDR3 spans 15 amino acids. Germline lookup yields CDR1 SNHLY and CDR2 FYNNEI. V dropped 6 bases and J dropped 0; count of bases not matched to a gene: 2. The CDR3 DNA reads TGTGCCAGCAGGAGGGAGGGCTCTGGGGCCAACGTCCTGACTTTC. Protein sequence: CASRREGSGANVLTF. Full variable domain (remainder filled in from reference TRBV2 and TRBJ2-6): EPEVTQTPSHQVTQMGQEVILRCVPISNHLYFYWYRQILGQKVEFLVSFYNNEISEKSEIFDDQFSVERPDGSNFTLKIRSTKLEDSAMYFCASRREGSGANVLTFGAGSRLTVL.

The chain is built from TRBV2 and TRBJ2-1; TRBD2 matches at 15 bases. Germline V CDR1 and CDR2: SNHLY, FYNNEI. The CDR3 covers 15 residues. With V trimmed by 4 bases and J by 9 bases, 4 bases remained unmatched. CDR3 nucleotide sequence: TGTGCCAGCAGTGGGACTAGCGGGAGGGACAGTGAGCAGTTCTTC. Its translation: CASSGTSGRDSEQFF.

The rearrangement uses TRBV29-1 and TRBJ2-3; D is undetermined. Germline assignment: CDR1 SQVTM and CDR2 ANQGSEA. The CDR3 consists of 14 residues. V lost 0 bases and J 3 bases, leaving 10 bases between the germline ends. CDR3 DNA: TGCAGCGTTGAAGATATCGGGCGGACAGATACGCAGTATTTT. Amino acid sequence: CSVEDIGRTDTQYF.

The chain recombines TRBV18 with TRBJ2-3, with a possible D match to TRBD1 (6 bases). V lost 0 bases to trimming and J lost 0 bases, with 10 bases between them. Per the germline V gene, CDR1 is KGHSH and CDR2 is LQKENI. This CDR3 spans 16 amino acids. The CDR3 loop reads CASSPPGTRSTDTQYF. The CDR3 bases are TGTGCCAGCTCACCACCGGGGACACGGAGCACAGATACGCAGTATTTT. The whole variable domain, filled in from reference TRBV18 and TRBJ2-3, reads NAGVMQNPRHLVRRRGQEARLRCSPMKGHSHVYWYRQLPEEGLKFMVYLQKENIIDESGMPKERFSAEFPKEGPSILRIQQVVRGDSAAYFCASSPPGTRSTDTQYFGPGTRLTVL.

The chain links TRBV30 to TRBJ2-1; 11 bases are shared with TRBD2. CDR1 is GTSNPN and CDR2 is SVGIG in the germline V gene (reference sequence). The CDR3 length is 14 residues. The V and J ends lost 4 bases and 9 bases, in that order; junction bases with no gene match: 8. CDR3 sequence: CAWNLVSGRVEQFF. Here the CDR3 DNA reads TGTGCCTGGAACCTCGTTAGCGGGAGGGTTGAGCAGTTCTTC.

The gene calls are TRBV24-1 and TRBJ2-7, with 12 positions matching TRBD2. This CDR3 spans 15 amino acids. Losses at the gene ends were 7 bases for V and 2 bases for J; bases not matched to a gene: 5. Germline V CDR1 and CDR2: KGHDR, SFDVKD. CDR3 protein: CATSASGRAPYEQYF. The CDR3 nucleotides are TGTGCCACCAGCGCTAGCGGGAGGGCTCCCTACGAGCAGTACTTC.

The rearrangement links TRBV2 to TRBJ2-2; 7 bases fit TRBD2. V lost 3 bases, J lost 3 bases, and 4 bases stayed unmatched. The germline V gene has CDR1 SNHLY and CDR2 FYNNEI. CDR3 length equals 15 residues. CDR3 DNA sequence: TGTGCCAGCAGTGATCTGGCGGGAGACACCGGGGAGCTGTTTTTT. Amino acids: CASSDLAGDTGELFF.